The present T cell receptor beta chain was sequenced within a study of blood T cell repertoires in COVID-19. The CDR3 has 14 residues. Germline assignment: CDR1 SGHRS and CDR2 YFSETQ. V shed 3 bases, J shed 4 bases, and the junction held 5 bases outside the gene matches. Original analysis: The authors estimated nucleated cell counts from reference gene primer amplification. Sequencing used immunoSEQ multiplex PCR; TCRdb keeps in-frame clones, though not all of them. D and trimming were read from the DNA, whereas the V and J calls and clone size are those reported in that table. The sample carries approximately 35,000 clones, roughly nine tenths recorded once.

The rearrangement uses TRBV5-1 and TRBJ2-3, with 7 bases lining up with TRBD1. The receptor was isolated from a human donor in a cohort sampled during active COVID-19. The sample comprised peripheral blood. The CDR3 sequence: CASSSGQGADTQYF. The CDR3 DNA follows: TGCGCCAGCAGCTCTGGGCAGGGGGCAGATACGCAGTATTTT.